These 13 T cell receptor beta chains were sequenced from one sample in a study of shared clonotypes between healthy human individuals. Clones were sequenced by immunoSEQ multiplex PCR, and TCRdb holds only the in-frame ones, with some missing. Among hundreds of thousands of clones listed, 72% were seen once. The sample comprised memory CD4+ T cells sorted from blood. The subset denotes: CD45RA-negative fraction. The receptors originated from a woman aged 25 to 39 in good health.

This chain links TRBV29-1 with TRBJ2-4; 9 positions match TRBD1. V lost 7 bases, J lost 1 base, and 5 bases stayed unmatched. The V gene's germline CDR1 is SQVTM and CDR2 ANQGSEA. The CDR3 runs to 14 residues. The CDR3 DNA reads as TGCAGCGCTGGGACAGGGTTGGCCAAAAACATTCAGTACTTC. Protein product: CSAGTGLAKNIQYF.

For this clone: The same CDR3 also results from other DNA sequences found in this sample. The chain recombines TRBV2 with TRBJ2-3, with a weak D call TRBD2 (5 bases). The germline V gene encodes CDR1 SNHLY and CDR2 FYNNEI. Deletions cut 1 base from V and 1 base from J, with 9 bases between. CDR3 size: 15 residues. This CDR3 reads CASSEGTGRTDTQYF. CDR3 DNA sequence: TGTGCCAGCAGTGAAGGGACTGGACGCACAGATACGCAGTATTTT.

The chain has TRBV5-4 and TRBJ2-2; 8 bases match TRBD1. CDR1 SGHNT and CDR2 YYREEE come from the germline V gene (reference sequence). V was pared by 2 bases and J by 6 bases, with 9 bases of the junction left unmatched. CDR3 length equals 16 residues. CDR3 nucleotides: TGTGCCAGCAGCTTCGACAGGGGACGCACGGCCGGGGAGCTGTTTTTT. Protein product: CASSFDRGRTAGELFF.

Worth noting for this clone: A far larger clone is one nucleotide away, so this likely arose from a read error. This chain uses TRBV7-2 with TRBJ2-6, with 11 positions matching TRBD2. The V gene's germline CDR1 is SGHTA and CDR2 FQGNSA. The CDR3 consists of 17 residues. This chain's CDR3 is CASSPTSGASGANALTF. CDR3 in DNA: TGTGCCAGCAGCCCGACTAGCGGGGCCTCTGGGGCCAACGCCCTGACTTTC.

The chain has TRBV28 and TRBJ2-7; 13 bases fit TRBD2. The V segment lost 8 bases and the J segment 7 bases; nucleotides outside the gene matches: 2. The germline V gene has CDR1 MDHEN and CDR2 SYDVKM. This CDR3 comprises 12 residues. The CDR3 reads CASGLAGAEQYF. CDR3 DNA: TGTGCCAGCGGACTAGCGGGAGCTGAGCAGTACTTC.

The chain employs TRBV2 and TRBJ2-3; TRBD2 aligns across 13 bases. Unmatched junction bases numbered 11, after V lost 2 bases and J lost 6 bases. Germline CDR1 reads SNHLY; CDR2 reads FYNNEI. The CDR3 has 18 amino acids. The DNA of the CDR3 is TGTGCCAGCAGTGAATCCTTTGGACTAGCGGGAGACTCTGATACGCAGTATTTT. Its translation is CASSESFGLAGDSDTQYF.

The chain has TRBV27 and TRBJ2-3; no clear D. The V end was cut by 5 bases, the J end by 0 bases, with 6 bases between. This CDR3 has 13 amino acids. The germline gives CDR1 MNHEY, CDR2 SMNVEV (reference sequence). The CDR3 nucleotides are TGTGCCAGCAGTCCCTTTAGCACAGATACGCAGTATTTT. Its protein is CASSPFSTDTQYF.

The V gene is TRBV29-1, the J gene TRBJ2-7; 8 bases agree with TRBD1. Trimming cost V 5 bases and J 5 bases; bases outside gene matches: 8. The CDR3 consists of 13 residues. Germline assignment: CDR1 SQVTM and CDR2 ANQGSEA. The CDR3 loop reads CSVRDRKIDEQYF. The CDR3 DNA reads as TGCAGCGTTAGGGACAGGAAAATCGACGAGCAGTACTTC.

The chain carries TRBV28 and TRBJ2-2, with 8 bases that match TRBD2. The V segment lost 6 bases and the J segment 6 bases; nucleotides outside the gene matches: 9. Per the germline V gene, CDR1 is MDHEN and CDR2 is SYDVKM. The CDR3 totals 15 residues. CDR3 bases: TGTGCCAGCAGAAGAGGCGGGAGGACCTCCGGGGAGCTGTTTTTT. Translating it yields CASRRGGRTSGELFF.

This clone occurred a few times. V and J are TRBV9 and TRBJ2-7, with 7 positions matching TRBD1. J gave up 4 bases and V 2 bases, and 6 bases lay outside the gene matches. This CDR3 comprises 14 residues. Germline V lookup: CDR1 SGDLS, CDR2 YYNGEE. This CDR3 is CASSVQEGAYEQYF. For the CDR3, the DNA is TGTGCCAGCAGCGTTCAAGAGGGGGCGTACGAGCAGTACTTC.

The gene calls are TRBV11-2 and TRBJ1-3; no definite D call. CDR1 SGHAT and CDR2 FQNNGV come from the germline V gene. The CDR3 is made up of 15 amino acids. The V end lost 5 bases, the J end lost 3 bases, and 14 bases lay between the germline ends. The DNA of the CDR3 is TGTGCCAGCAGCCCTGACGTCCTCAGTGGAAACACCATATATTTT. This translates into CASSPDVLSGNTIYF.

This clone came up once. The chain uses TRBV6-1 and TRBJ2-7; D not certain. Trimming cost V 4 bases and J 3 bases, with 10 bases left between them. Germline CDR1 reads MNHNS; CDR2 reads SASEGT. CDR3 length equals 13 residues. The CDR3 is CASSAEVLYEQYF. The CDR3 DNA sequence: TGTGCCAGCAGTGCAGAGGTACTCTACGAGCAGTACTTC.

The chain employs TRBV2 and TRBJ2-5, with D maybe TRBD2 (6 bases). CDR3 size: 13 residues. V lost 5 bases and J lost 7, with 14 bases in between. Germline V gene sequence: CDR1 SNHLY, CDR2 FYNNEI. The CDR3 region is CASSWDSTMTQYF. The CDR3 region has the DNA TGTGCCAGCAGTTGGGACTCCACTATGACCCAGTACTTC.